The 28 T cell receptor beta chains below were found in one sample sequenced in a study of T cells in Graves' hyperthyroidism and ophthalmopathy. The TCR beta CDR3 regions underwent amplification using RNA transcripts as the source. A first-round RT-PCR of the TCR CDR3 used the HTBI primer set. TCRdb called the multiplex PCR reads again in MiXCR, with one record for every CDR3 protein. This table has 400,000 to 500,000 distinct CDR3 sequences, about an eighth appearing once. Sequencing was carried out using blood. The receptors were gathered from a woman younger than 35 with Graves' hyperthyroidism.

This clonotype has a count of ten or more. The chain has TRBV28 and TRBJ1-4; 7 nucleotides match TRBD1. The CDR3 spans 13 residues. CDR1 MDHEN and CDR2 SYDVKM come from the germline V gene. J was trimmed by 4 bases and V by 7 bases; bases with no gene match: 3. CDR3 in DNA: TGTGCCAGCAACAGGGGACTTAATGAAAAACTGTTTTTT. This gives the protein CASNRGLNEKLFF.

The chain carries TRBV7-7 and TRBJ2-1; D is possibly TRBD2 (5 bases). Germline CDR1 is SSHAT and CDR2 is FNYEAQ (reference sequence). V was clipped by 2 bases and J by 5 bases, with 19 bases between them. The CDR3 totals 17 residues. Written as DNA, the CDR3 is TGTGCCAGCAGCTTATTGTTGGGGAGAGGAGCCGACAATGAGCAGTTCTTC. This gives the protein CASSLLLGRGADNEQFF.

The chain couples TRBV7-9 to TRBJ2-3, with 7 positions matching TRBD2. After removal of 4 bases from V and 10 bases from J, the junction contained 14 bases not matched to a gene. The CDR3 covers 15 residues. Germline V gives CDR1 SEHNR, CDR2 FQNEAQ (reference sequence). The CDR3 DNA follows: TGTGCCAGCAGCTCGGGGAGGGACTCCTTTAAGGCGCAGTATTTT. The encoded protein is CASSSGRDSFKAQYF.

This clonotype has ten or more counts. The chain carries TRBV10-3 and TRBJ1-2; no clear D gene. The germline V gene encodes CDR1 ENHRY and CDR2 SYGVKD. There are 13 residues in the CDR3. The V end lost 6 bases, the J end lost 2 bases, and 10 bases lay between the germline ends. CDR3 in DNA: TGTGCCATCAGGGACGGTCTGAACTATGGCTACACCTTC. Residues: CAIRDGLNYGYTF.

This clonotype was counted many times. The chain uses TRBV5-5 and TRBJ1-2; weak D call: TRBD1 (6 bases). Trimming removed 3 bases at V and 2 bases at J, with 11 bases between. The CDR3 contains 14 residues. The germline V gene encodes CDR1 SGHKS and CDR2 YYEKEE (reference sequence). In DNA, the CDR3 is TGTGCCAGCAGCTCTTACAGGGAAAACTATGGCTACACCTTC. This sequence encodes CASSSYRENYGYTF.

This clonotype was seen many times. J is TRBJ2-4 and V is TRBV20-1; 8 nucleotides line up with TRBD2. The V and J ends lost 5 bases and 1 base, in that order; junction bases with no gene match: 10. The germline CDR1 and CDR2 sequences are DFQATT and SNEGSKA (reference sequence). The CDR3 is made up of 16 amino acids. The CDR3 coding sequence is TGCAGTGCTGGAGCGGGAGTCCACAGTGCCAAAAACATTCAGTACTTC. Its translation is CSAGAGVHSAKNIQYF.

V is TRBV28 and J is TRBJ1-1, with 7 positions matching TRBD1. CDR3 length: 15 amino acids. Germline assignment: CDR1 MDHEN and CDR2 SYDVKM. The V gene end was trimmed by 7 bases and the J gene end by 3 bases; junction bases not matched to a gene: 11. CDR3 region: CASITEEGADTEAFF. The CDR3 DNA reads as TGTGCCAGCATCACGGAGGAGGGGGCGGACACTGAAGCTTTCTTT.

The table lists this clonotype with a few counts. The J gene is TRBJ2-1, the V gene TRBV7-9; 7 positions agree with TRBD2. Trimming at V came to 4 bases and at J to 6 bases, leaving 3 bases not matched to a gene. Germline V gene sequence: CDR1 SEHNR, CDR2 FQNEAQ (reference sequence). The CDR3 is 13 amino acids. CDR3 region: CASSWGGGNEQFF. CDR3 DNA sequence: TGTGCCAGCAGCTGGGGGGGGGGCAATGAGCAGTTCTTC.

The chain links TRBV28 to TRBJ1-1; D is uncertain. The CDR3 extends over 14 amino acids. The germline CDR1 and CDR2 sequences are MDHEN and SYDVKM. The V end was cut by 5 bases, the J end by 1 base, with 11 bases between. The CDR3: CASSIPSGNTEAFF. The CDR3 nucleotides are TGTGCCAGCAGTATACCTTCAGGGAACACTGAAGCTTTCTTT.

This clonotype was seen a handful of times. A much larger clone differs by one base, so this may be a read error. The CDR3 DNA reads as TGTGCCAGCAGCTCCTGGACAGAGCTTCAACTCACAGATACGCAGTATTTT. Its translation is CASSSWTELQLTDTQYF. The chain uses TRBV11-1 and TRBJ2-3; tentative D call: TRBD1 (6 bases). V lost 4 bases to trimming and J lost 2 bases, with 19 bases between them. The length of the CDR3 is 17 residues. Per the germline V gene, CDR1 is SGHAT and CDR2 is FQDESV (reference sequence).

This clonotype was counted at least ten times. This rearrangement joins TRBV13 to TRBJ2-3, with a tentative D call TRBD2 (5 bases). This CDR3 has 15 amino acids. CDR1 and CDR2 from the germline V gene are PRHDT and FYEKMQ (reference sequence). V lost 4 bases, J lost 8 bases, and 19 bases lay in between. Here the CDR3 reads CASSYPPPLDGTQYF. The DNA for the CDR3 is TGTGCCAGCAGCTACCCACCCCCACTAGACGGTACGCAGTATTTT.

This clonotype appeared many times. The rearrangement links TRBV12-3 or TRBV12-4 to TRBJ1-4, with 10 bases identical to TRBD1. V gave up 4 bases and J gave up 7 bases; unmatched junction bases: 6. This CDR3 region has 15 residues. In nucleotides, the CDR3 is TGTGCCAGCAGTTCGCAGGGACAGGGGCTTGAAAAACTGTTTTTT. It encodes CASSSQGQGLEKLFF.

This clonotype was counted a few times. J is TRBJ2-3 and V is TRBV9; 7 bases agree with TRBD1. The CDR3 is made up of 14 amino acids. V dropped 7 bases and J dropped 3; count of bases not matched to a gene: 8. CDR1 SGDLS and CDR2 YYNGEE come from the germline V gene. In nucleotides, the CDR3 is TGTGCCAGCGGAAGGACAGGCCGAACAGATACGCAGTATTTT. Translated: CASGRTGRTDTQYF.

There are many counts of this clonotype. This chain joins TRBV20-1 and TRBJ1-5; D gene unclear. Germline V gene data show CDR1 as DFQATT and CDR2 as SNEGSKA (reference sequence). The CDR3 contains 14 residues. V shed 7 bases and J shed 6 bases, with 19 bases lying between them. CDR3 sequence reads: CSGFGTRSSQPQHF. The CDR3 DNA follows: TGCAGTGGCTTTGGTACGCGTTCCAGTCAGCCCCAGCATTTT.

This clonotype has only a few counts. The chain employs TRBV5-1 and TRBJ2-3; 7 positions agree with TRBD1. The length of the CDR3 is 12 residues. CDR1 is SGHRS and CDR2 is YFSETQ in the germline V gene. V was clipped by 0 bases and J by 11 bases; unmatched bases: 3. DNA of the CDR3: TGCGCCAGCAGCTTGGGGGACAGAGAGCAGTATTTT. Residues: CASSLGDREQYF.

This clonotype has a count of ten or more. This rearrangement joins TRBV5-5 to TRBJ2-1; 9 bases match TRBD1. This CDR3 is 17 amino acids long. V lost 3 bases to trimming and J lost 6 bases; unmatched junction nucleotides: 13. Germline values: CDR1 SGHKS, CDR2 YYEKEE (reference sequence). The chain's CDR3 is CASSSLTTGQGSNEQFF. In nucleotides, the CDR3 is TGTGCCAGCAGCTCCCTAACGACCGGACAGGGGTCCAATGAGCAGTTCTTC.

This clonotype was recorded many times. This chain connects TRBV7-3 to TRBJ2-7; 9 nucleotides match TRBD1. V lost 6 bases, J lost 2 bases, and 8 bases stayed unmatched. CDR1 is SGHTA, CDR2 FQGTGA, per germline. The CDR3 is made up of 15 amino acids. For the CDR3, the DNA is TGTGCCAGCAGTCCTTCCGGGACAGGGACCTACGAGCAGTACTTC. Its translation: CASSPSGTGTYEQYF. Looking up the rest from reference TRBV7-3 and TRBJ2-7 gives the full variable domain: GAGVSQTPSNKVTEKGKYVELRCDPISGHTALYWYRQSLGQGPEFLIYFQGTGAADDSGLPNDRFFAVRPEGSVSTLKIQRTERGDSAVYLCASSPSGTGTYEQYFGPGTRLTVT.

V usage is TRBV24-1 and J usage is TRBJ2-1; TRBD1 is a possible D gene (6 bases). Deletions cut 3 bases from V and 2 bases from J, with 13 bases between. The CDR3 consists of 16 residues. Per the germline V gene, CDR1 is KGHDR and CDR2 is SFDVKD. CDR3 amino acids: CATSDRLDRPYNEQFF. As DNA, the CDR3 is TGTGCCACCAGTGATCGCCTGGACAGACCCTACAATGAGCAGTTCTTC.

This clonotype was recorded a few times. The chain is built from TRBV4-1 and TRBJ2-7, with 8 nucleotides matching TRBD2. There are 15 residues in the CDR3. The junction had 4 bases not matched to a gene; V was cut back by 1 base and J by 2 bases. Germline V CDR1 and CDR2: MGHRA, YSYEKL. The CDR3 DNA sequence: TGCGCCAGCAGCCAAGTGCTAGCGGGTACCTACGAGCAGTACGTC. Translating it yields CASSQVLAGTYEQYV.

CDR3 protein: CASSFASGGRQPQHF. In nucleotides, the CDR3 is TGTGCCAGCAGTTTTGCGTCAGGGGGCCGTCAGCCCCAGCATTTT. The chain has TRBV28 and TRBJ1-5; 8 bases fit TRBD1. The CDR3 has 15 residues. The J segment lost 6 bases and the V segment lost 3 bases, leaving 7 bases of the junction unmatched. Germline assignment: CDR1 MDHEN and CDR2 SYDVKM.

Ten or more counts support this clonotype. This chain joins TRBV6-1 and TRBJ1-4; no clear D. CDR1 MNHNS and CDR2 SASEGT come from the germline V gene. Trimming removed 5 bases from V and 0 bases from J, with 16 bases in between. This CDR3 has 17 amino acids. Here the CDR3 DNA reads TGTGCCAGCAGTTTATCGGCCCAGCTTGCAACTAATGAAAAACTGTTTTTT. Translation: CASSLSAQLATNEKLFF.

This clonotype was observed a few times. The chain is built from TRBV5-1 and TRBJ2-2; weak D call: TRBD1 (5 bases). This CDR3 comprises 16 residues. The V gene's germline CDR1 is SGHRS and CDR2 YFSETQ. V dropped 1 base and J dropped 6 bases, with 16 bases sitting between them. The CDR3 nucleotides are TGCGCCAGCAGCTTGAGACAGACAAGTCCCTCCGGGGAGCTGTTTTTT. Encoded protein: CASSLRQTSPSGELFF. The variable domain in full, with the rest retrieved from reference TRBV5-1 and TRBJ2-2, is KAGVTQTPRYLIKTRGQQVTLSCSPISGHRSVSWYQQTPGQGLQFLFEYFSETQRNKGNFPGRFSGRQFSNSRSEMNVSTLELGDSALYLCASSLRQTSPSGELFFGEGSRLTVL.

This clonotype was seen at least ten times. The gene calls are TRBV2 and TRBJ2-1; D not certain. The CDR3 extends over 12 amino acids. V lost 7 bases and J 5 bases, leaving 9 bases between the germline ends. The germline V gene has CDR1 SNHLY and CDR2 FYNNEI. The CDR3 DNA sequence: TGTGCCAGCACTCCTGACGACAATGAGCAGTTCTTC. Translated, it gives CASTPDDNEQFF.

This clonotype was seen ten or more times. The chain employs TRBV6-5 and TRBJ2-7, with unresolved D. Germline V gives CDR1 MNHEY, CDR2 SVGAGI. The CDR3 totals 14 residues. V lost 4 bases, J lost 4 bases, and 14 bases lay in between. The CDR3 region has the DNA TGTGCCAGCAGTTCCTCCTTGGTTGAGTACGAGCAGTACTTC. Translation: CASSSSLVEYEQYF.

Of note for this clonotype: This may be a read error: a much more frequent sequence differs by one nucleotide. This chain links TRBV30 with TRBJ1-1; the D gene is possibly TRBD1 (5 bases). CDR1 is GTSNPN, CDR2 SVGIG, per germline (reference sequence). The CDR3 runs to 12 residues. CDR3 sequence reads: CAWRQANTEACF. DNA for the CDR3: TGTGCCTGGAGACAGGCGAACACTGAAGCTTGCTTT.

This clonotype showed up just a few times. This chain links TRBV15 with TRBJ1-6; a weak D match, TRBD1 (5 bases). The germline V and J ends were trimmed by 0 bases and 9 bases, with 9 bases remaining between them. The CDR3 has 14 amino acids. CDR1 and CDR2 (germline): LNHNV, YYDKDF (reference sequence). The CDR3 coding sequence is TGTGCCACCAGCAGAGAGGCAGGGCTTTCACCCCTCCACTTT. Translation: CATSREAGLSPLHF.

This clonotype was picked up many times. V and J are TRBV5-6 and TRBJ2-1, with D unclear. From germline, CDR1 is SGHDT and CDR2 YYEEEE. CDR3 length: 19 residues. The germline V and J ends were trimmed by 2 bases and 0 bases, with 21 bases remaining between them. The CDR3 sequence is CASSLLTGVSISSYNEQFF. For the CDR3, the DNA is TGTGCCAGCAGCTTACTGACCGGAGTATCCATCAGCTCCTACAATGAGCAGTTCTTC.

V usage is TRBV5-1 and J usage is TRBJ1-5, with D possibly matching TRBD1 (5 bases). V was pared by 4 bases and J by 7 bases, with 12 bases between. Looked up from germline, CDR1 is SGHRS and CDR2 is YFSETQ. This CDR3 is built from 13 residues. CDR3 sequence (DNA): TGCGCCAGCAGCCCGGGGCTCAAGCAGCCCCAGCATTTT. This encodes CASSPGLKQPQHF.